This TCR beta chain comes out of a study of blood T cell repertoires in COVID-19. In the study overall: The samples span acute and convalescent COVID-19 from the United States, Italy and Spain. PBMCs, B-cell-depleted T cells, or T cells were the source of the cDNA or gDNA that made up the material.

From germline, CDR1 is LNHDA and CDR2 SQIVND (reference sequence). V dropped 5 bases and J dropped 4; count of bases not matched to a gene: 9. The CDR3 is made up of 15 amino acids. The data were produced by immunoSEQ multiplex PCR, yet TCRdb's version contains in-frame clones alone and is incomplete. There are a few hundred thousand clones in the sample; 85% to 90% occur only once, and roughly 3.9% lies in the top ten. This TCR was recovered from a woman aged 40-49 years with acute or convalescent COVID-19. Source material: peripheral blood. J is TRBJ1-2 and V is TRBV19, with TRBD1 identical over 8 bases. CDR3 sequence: CASSAVAGGGYGYTF. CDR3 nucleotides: TGTGCCAGTAGTGCTGTGGCAGGGGGCGGCTATGGCTACACCTTC.